This is a list of T cell receptor beta chains from one sample in a study of monozygotic twins with inflammatory bowel disease. TCRdb re-analyzed the 5' RACE reads; it lists each CDR3 protein once, without DNA. The sample includes more than 350,000 distinct CDR3 sequences. Sequenced input: blood. The receptors originated from a human donor with ulcerative colitis or Crohn's disease, or a healthy co-twin of an affected twin (not recorded which). Both conserved end residues are part of each CDR3. Fields, in order: V gene, CDR3 length, J gene, CDR3 protein.

TRBV5-4	19	TRBJ2-6	CASSLQRRGQISGANVLTF
TRBV12-3/TRBV12-4	14	TRBJ2-7	CASSLGGGGSEQYF
TRBV5-1	15	TRBJ2-7	CASSSYGAGNYEQYF
TRBV12-3/TRBV12-4	16	TRBJ2-2	CASSPGSGLGTGELIF
TRBV7-2	13	TRBJ2-1	CASNTDSYNEQFF
TRBV20-1	13	TRBJ2-1	CSPGEGPYNEQFF
TRBV4-3	13	TRBJ2-3	CASSRTPGETQYF
TRBV7-2	16	TRBJ2-7	CASSLGQGVIRAEQYF
TRBV10-3	14	TRBJ1-5	CAISETQGIQPQHF
TRBV7-2	14	TRBJ1-1	CASSRVGGADEAFF
TRBV10-3	15	TRBJ1-5	CAISAGVDSNQPQHF
TRBV4-3	15	TRBJ2-7	CASSQDPQGPYEQYF